This TCR beta chain was captured in a study of control samples from healthy donors and cancer patients. Germline CDR1 is SGHNT and CDR2 is YYREEE (reference sequence). CDR3 length: 16 amino acids. V lost 4 bases, J lost 2 bases, and 10 bases stayed unmatched. Assay used: immunoSEQ multiplex PCR; TCRdb lists only in-frame clones, some missing. The sample shows some 95,000 clones, over 85% of them seen only once. The sequence came from a human donor in good health. The donor label of this sample is uncertain. Source material: blood. The V call is TRBV5-4, the J call TRBJ1-1, with 8 bases aligning to TRBD1. CDR3 in amino acids: CASSPEDRADNTEAFF. The CDR3, as DNA: TGTGCCAGCAGCCCTGAGGACAGGGCCGACAACACTGAAGCTTTCTTT.